The clone carrying this T cell receptor (beta chain) was counted many times. Antigen specificity is unknown. The cDNA was produced through 5'RACE with 10-nucleotide random UMIs. Each CDR3 protein is one row after TCRdb ran MiXCR on the 5' RACE reads. Of tens of thousands of distinct CDR3 sequences detected, under 2.5% appear once; the ten largest clones hold approximately 3%. This sample was included in a study of neurological immune-mediated disorders. General study results and limits: Expansion of TCR clones was greatest in HTLV-1-associated myelopathy and smallest in multiple sclerosis, where it fell below that of healthy controls.

Trimming took 6 bases from V and 8 from J; bases not matched to a gene: 14. This CDR3 spans 16 amino acids. CDR1 is MNHEY, CDR2 SVGAGI, per germline. The receptor's source is a man between 50 and 59 years old with multiple sclerosis. The material sequenced was PBMCs. This chain uses TRBV6-5 with TRBJ2-2; 8 bases map to TRBD2. The CDR3 DNA sequence: TGTGCCAGCAGCCAACCCCGACTAGCGCTGGGAGGGGAGCTGTTTTTT. This codes for CASSQPRLALGGELFF.